This entry lists 22 T cell receptor beta chains sequenced from one sample in a study of metastatic and nonmetastatic thyroid tumors. TCRdb re-called clones from the PCR reads using MiXCR. The sample carries some 38,000 clones, roughly 12% recorded once. Before thyroid surgery, none of the patients had received any treatment. Sequencing was carried out using blood. These TCRs come from a female donor with papillary thyroid cancer or a benign thyroid nodule (not recorded which). Some clones in this sample may be carry-over from other donors' samples.

In regard to this clone: The CDR3 does not end in the conserved phenylalanine or tryptophan, so this is likely a read error. It is unclear where the CDR3 begins or ends on the DNA, so no DNA is shown, and the CDR3 is as TCRdb lists it. The J gene is TRBJ2-5, the V gene TRBV6-1. CDR1 is MNHNS, CDR2 SASEGT, per germline. The CDR3 sequence runs 14 residues, both termini included. This CDR3 reads CASREGKNYQETQY.

This clone was detected many times. V gene TRBV6-1 combines with J gene TRBJ2-1, with TRBD2 identical over 12 bases. The trim removed 6 bases at V and 1 base at J, leaving 4 bases unmatched. The CDR3 runs to 16 residues. Per the germline V gene, CDR1 is MNHNS and CDR2 is SASEGT. CDR3 loop: CASRGLAGPSYNEQFF. Written as DNA, the CDR3 is TGTGCCAGCAGGGGACTAGCGGGCCCTTCCTACAATGAGCAGTTCTTC.

The sample holds many counts of this clone. The rearrangement uses TRBV7-6 and TRBJ2-1; TRBD2 agrees at 11 bases. Trimming took 1 base from V and 7 from J; bases not matched to a gene: 12. This CDR3 has 18 amino acids. The germline V gene has CDR1 SGHVS and CDR2 FNYEAQ. CDR3 residues: CASSLVAGTSGIGNEQFF. The CDR3 bases are TGTGCCAGCAGCTTAGTAGCCGGGACTAGCGGCATAGGGAATGAGCAGTTCTTC.

This clone appeared many times. The sample contains more than one DNA sequence encoding this CDR3. The chain combines TRBV9 with TRBJ1-5; no clear D. Trimming stripped 4 bases from V and 6 bases from J, with 8 bases between. Per the germline V gene, CDR1 is SGDLS and CDR2 is YYNGEE. The CDR3 runs to 12 residues. Written as DNA, the CDR3 is TGTGCCAGCAGCTACACCGGTCAGCCCCAGCATTTT. Amino acid sequence: CASSYTGQPQHF.

This clone has at least ten counts. The chain is built from TRBV19 and TRBJ1-4, with D unclear. CDR3 size: 17 residues. Trimming cost V 1 base and J 0 bases, with 12 bases left between them. Germline assignment: CDR1 LNHDA and CDR2 SQIVND (reference sequence). The chain's CDR3 is CASSIVAAYATNEKLFF. DNA for the CDR3: TGTGCCAGTAGTATAGTGGCAGCCTATGCAACTAATGAAAAACTGTTTTTT.

A remark on this clone: Since a much larger clone is just one base distant, this may be a read error. The sample has other DNA sequences that encode this CDR3 too. V gene TRBV29-1 combines with J gene TRBJ2-1; D possibly corresponds to TRBD1 (6 bases). CDR3 length: 15 amino acids. Trimming pared 7 bases from V and 4 bases from J, leaving 20 bases between. CDR1 and CDR2 from the germline V gene are SQVTM and ANQGSEA. The CDR3 DNA reads TGCAGCGCCAGCGAACAGGGCCGCTCATACAATGAGCAGTTCTTC. Translated: CSASEQGRSYNEQFF.

The chain carries TRBV28 and TRBJ2-7, with D maybe TRBD2 (6 bases). Germline CDR1 and CDR2: MDHEN and SYDVKM. The CDR3 spans 16 residues. Trimming shortened V by 11 bases and J by 3 bases, and 26 bases separated the two germline ends. CDR3: CAGSSLSGTLIYEQYF. CDR3 nucleotide sequence: TGTGCCGGAAGTTCTCTCTCCGGGACTCTCATCTACGAGCAGTACTTC.

The chain couples TRBV11-3 to TRBJ2-7, with 16 bases identical to TRBD2. Germline CDR1 SGHNT, CDR2 YENEEA. Trimming took 8 bases from V and 4 from J; bases not matched to a gene: 5. The CDR3 contains 15 residues. CDR3 residues: CASAGLAGGKYEQYF. CDR3 sequence (DNA): TGTGCCAGCGCGGGACTAGCGGGAGGGAAATACGAGCAGTACTTC.

This clone was detected ten times or more. This chain links TRBV15 with TRBJ1-6; TRBD1 agrees at 7 bases. The CDR3 sequence is 14 residues long. The V segment lost 1 base and the J segment 8 bases; nucleotides outside the gene matches: 2. CDR1 is LNHNV, CDR2 YYDKDF, per germline (reference sequence). This CDR3 reads CATSRGDRDSPLHF. In nucleotides, the CDR3 is TGTGCCACCAGCAGAGGAGACAGGGATTCACCCCTCCACTTT.

A few counts support this clone. The chain links TRBV5-8 to TRBJ2-5, with TRBD1 identical over 8 bases. The V segment lost 5 bases and the J segment 2 bases; nucleotides outside the gene matches: 14. There are 17 residues in the CDR3. Germline V gene sequence: CDR1 SGHTS, CDR2 YDEGEE. The CDR3 sequence: CASSSPVAGGLQETQYF. Here the CDR3 DNA reads TGTGCCAGCAGTTCCCCCGTGGCAGGGGGCTTACAAGAGACCCAGTACTTC.

This clone was detected many times. This chain uses TRBV5-1 with TRBJ2-7; no clear D. V shed 1 base and J shed 2 bases, with 10 bases lying between them. Germline assignment: CDR1 SGHRS and CDR2 YFSETQ. The CDR3 is 14 residues long. CDR3 protein: CASSLSVAAYEQYF. In DNA form, the CDR3 reads TGCGCCAGCAGCTTGTCCGTGGCGGCCTACGAGCAGTACTTC.

The table lists this clone with a few counts. The V gene is TRBV10-3, the J gene TRBJ2-1; 7 nucleotides align to TRBD2. The junction had 9 bases not matched to a gene; V was cut back by 7 bases and J by 0 bases. The CDR3 extends over 16 amino acids. From germline, CDR1 is ENHRY and CDR2 SYGVKD. The CDR3: CAIIVGGGSSYNEQFF. The DNA of the CDR3 is TGTGCCATCATTGTGGGGGGAGGGAGCTCCTACAATGAGCAGTTCTTC.

This clone was detected ten times or more. In the same sample, other DNA sequences code for this CDR3. The chain is built from TRBV28 and TRBJ2-3; D is unresolved. Deletions cut 3 bases from V and 1 base from J, with 11 bases between. This CDR3 has 15 amino acids. Germline V gene data show CDR1 as MDHEN and CDR2 as SYDVKM. CDR3 in DNA: TGTGCCAGCAGTTTTAACGGACGTGGCACAGATACGCAGTATTTT. This translates into CASSFNGRGTDTQYF. The complete variable domain, with remaining parts taken from reference TRBV28 and TRBJ2-3, reads DVKVTQSSRYLVKRTGEKVFLECVQDMDHENMFWYRQDPGLGLRLIYFSYDVKMKEKGDIPEGYSVSREKKERFSLILESASTNQTSMYLCASSFNGRGTDTQYFGPGTRLTVL.

This clone was detected a few times. Written as DNA, the CDR3 is TGTGCCAGCAGTTATACCGGGACAGGTGTGTATTCCTACGAGCAGTACTTC. The encoded protein is CASSYTGTGVYSYEQYF. This rearrangement joins TRBV6-6 to TRBJ2-7; TRBD1 matches at 8 bases. Germline V lookup: CDR1 MNHNY, CDR2 SVGAGI (reference sequence). CDR3 length: 17 residues. The junction had 11 bases not matched to a gene; V was cut back by 3 bases and J by 1 base.

This clone has more than one count but fewer than ten. Other nucleotide sequences in the sample specify the same CDR3. The chain joins TRBV9 to TRBJ2-7; a weak D match, TRBD2 (7 bases). Germline V gene lookup returns CDR1 SGDLS and CDR2 YYNGEE. The CDR3 has 15 residues. V lost 3 bases, J lost 0 bases, and 13 bases lay in between. CDR3 in amino acids: CASSGGGVSSYEQYF. CDR3 DNA: TGTGCCAGCAGCGGGGGGGGCGTGAGCTCCTACGAGCAGTACTTC.

The rearrangement joins TRBV19 to TRBJ2-5; 11 positions agree with TRBD1. V shed 5 bases and J 7 bases; nucleotides not matched to a gene: 12. This CDR3 has 16 residues. Germline assignment: CDR1 LNHDA and CDR2 SQIVND (reference sequence). In nucleotides, the CDR3 is TGTGCCAGTAGTCCTCAGAGTAGGACAGGGGGCGGGACCCAGTACTTC. Amino acids: CASSPQSRTGGGTQYF.

This clone appeared many times. The chain employs TRBV2 and TRBJ1-1; D remains unclear. Trimming shortened V by 3 bases and J by 1 base, and 6 bases separated the two germline ends. The CDR3 extends over 13 amino acids. Germline V gene sequence: CDR1 SNHLY, CDR2 FYNNEI. The DNA for the CDR3 is TGTGCCAGCAGTGACAGCAGGAACACTGAAGCTTTCTTT. This sequence encodes CASSDSRNTEAFF.

This clone was counted at least ten times. V usage is TRBV15 and J usage is TRBJ1-2, with D possibly being TRBD1 (5 bases). This CDR3 has 14 residues. Germline CDR1 and CDR2: LNHNV and YYDKDF (reference sequence). Trimming stripped 0 bases from V and 2 bases from J, with 7 bases between. Here the CDR3 reads CATSREAGNYGYTF. The CDR3 bases are TGTGCCACCAGCAGAGAGGCAGGGAACTATGGCTACACCTTC.

Concerning this clone itself: A much larger clone lies a single base off, so this may be a read error. Other DNA sequences in the same sample also yield this CDR3. This rearrangement joins TRBV18 to TRBJ2-2; D gene unclear. Germline loops: CDR1 KGHSH, CDR2 LQKENI. The CDR3 covers 12 residues. V was pared by 3 bases and J by 8 bases, with 7 bases between. In nucleotides, the CDR3 is TGTGCCAGCTCACCTCCTACAGGGGAGCTGTTTTTT. Encoded protein: CASSPPTGELFF.

This clone was seen ten or more times. The chain recombines TRBV10-2 with TRBJ2-1; D ambiguous. This CDR3 contains 13 residues. Trimming stripped 9 bases from V and 0 bases from J, with 9 bases between. Germline V gene sequence: CDR1 WSHSY, CDR2 SAAADI. The CDR3, as DNA: TGCGCCAGTAGCAAGAGCTCCTACAATGAGCAGTTCTTC. This translates into CASSKSSYNEQFF.

This clone was seen ten or more times. The gene calls are TRBV4-1 and TRBJ2-1; TRBD2 aligns across 8 bases. The V gene's germline CDR1 is MGHRA and CDR2 YSYEKL. The CDR3 is 15 residues long. V was pared by 7 bases and J by 1 base, with 6 bases of the junction left unmatched. The CDR3 DNA is TGCGCCAGCACTCCGGGGGGGGGTTCCTACAATGAGCAGTTCTTC. Protein: CASTPGGGSYNEQFF.

The V call is TRBV6-1, the J call TRBJ1-2; TRBD1 might be the D (6 bases). The CDR3 length is 12 residues. The V gene lost 8 bases and the J gene lost 8 bases, with 15 bases spanning the gap. From germline, CDR1 is MNHNS and CDR2 SASEGT. CDR3 loop: CASQGCAGGYTF. CDR3 DNA: TGTGCCAGCCAGGGGTGCGCTGGGGGCTACACCTTC.